The 24 T cell receptor beta chains in this list originate from one sample, sequenced in a study of blood T cell repertoires in COVID-19. The assay was immunoSEQ multiplex PCR, and TCRdb's table has in-frame clones only and misses some. The table lists around 220,000 clones, 70% to 90% of them singletons. Sequencing used peripheral blood. The receptors come from a man between 18 and 35 years old with active or convalescent COVID-19.

The V call is TRBV27, the J call TRBJ1-5; a possible D gene is TRBD1 (5 bases). Per the germline V gene, CDR1 is MNHEY and CDR2 is SMNVEV (reference sequence). The CDR3 is 15 residues long. V was clipped by 6 bases and J by 5 bases, with 17 bases between them. DNA of the CDR3: TGTGCCAGCAGCCTAACAGGCTCACAATATCAGCCCCAGCATTTT. Amino acids: CASSLTGSQYQPQHF.

The chain employs TRBV12-3 or TRBV12-4 and TRBJ1-2; no definite D call. This CDR3 has 13 residues. The ends were cut back, 3 bases at V and 0 bases at J, with 5 bases in the middle. CDR3 loop: CASSFGANYGYTF. CDR3 DNA: TGTGCCAGCAGTTTTGGAGCTAACTATGGCTACACCTTC.

CDR3 in DNA: TGTGCCAGCAGCCGGGGATTGCGGTCCGAGCAGTACTTC. Translated, it gives CASSRGLRSEQYF. The chain carries TRBV7-2 and TRBJ2-7, with D possibly being TRBD2 (5 bases). Per germline, CDR1 SGHTA and CDR2 FQGNSA. CDR3 length: 13 residues. Trimming removed 5 bases from V and 6 bases from J, with 14 bases in between.

The chain employs TRBV6-5 and TRBJ1-1; D uncertain. CDR3 size: 15 residues. Germline loops: CDR1 MNHEY, CDR2 SVGAGI. The V gene lost 5 bases and the J gene lost 1 base, with 14 bases spanning the gap. The chain's CDR3 is CASSTPTGSNTEAFF. For the CDR3, the DNA is TGTGCCAGCAGTACTCCGACGGGATCGAACACTGAAGCTTTCTTT.

The chain uses TRBV2 and TRBJ2-7; possibly TRBD2 for D (5 bases). This CDR3 is 14 amino acids long. V was pared by 5 bases and J by 3 bases, with 14 bases between. The germline CDR1 and CDR2 sequences are SNHLY and FYNNEI. Written as DNA, the CDR3 is TGTGCCAGCAGTCTACCGGGAAATAGCTACGAGCAGTACTTC. This codes for CASSLPGNSYEQYF.

The chain joins TRBV5-1 to TRBJ2-1, with unresolved D. V dropped 0 bases and J dropped 9 bases, with 16 bases sitting between them. Germline V gene data show CDR1 as SGHRS and CDR2 as YFSETQ. The CDR3 is 15 residues long. CDR3 protein: CASSLVTGYGGEQFF. In DNA form, the CDR3 reads TGCGCCAGCAGCTTGGTGACCGGGTACGGCGGTGAGCAGTTCTTC.

In its sample, this clone was seen once. At one end the junction does not follow the germline gene, possibly because of a read error. This chain connects TRBV15 to TRBJ2-3; 7 bases align to TRBD1. The length of the CDR3 is 15 residues. The germline V gene has CDR1 LNHNV and CDR2 YYDKDF (reference sequence). The CDR3 loop is CATSRDRVFTDTQYF. In DNA, the CDR3 is TGTGCCACCAGCCGAGACAGGGTGTTCACAGATACGCAGTATTTT.

The chain employs TRBV9 and TRBJ2-1; 10 positions agree with TRBD1. Germline CDR1 reads SGDLS; CDR2 reads YYNGEE. The CDR3 has 13 amino acids. The V segment lost 4 bases and the J segment 15 bases; nucleotides outside the gene matches: 10. CDR3 in amino acids: CASSYQRQGALFF. The CDR3 DNA is TGTGCCAGCAGCTACCAACGACAGGGGGCGTTGTTCTTC.

This rearrangement joins TRBV10-1 to TRBJ2-7; D is unresolved. From germline, CDR1 is WNHNN and CDR2 SYGVQD (reference sequence). V was cut by 2 bases and J by 1 base, with 9 bases left in between. The CDR3 has 14 amino acids. The chain's CDR3 is CASSETARSYEQYF. Here the CDR3 DNA reads TGCGCCAGCAGTGAGACCGCCAGATCCTACGAGCAGTACTTC.

This clone occurred a few times. V is TRBV19 and J is TRBJ1-1; D unclear. Trimming left V 3 bases short and J 6 bases short, with 14 bases between. Germline-derived CDR1 and CDR2 are LNHDA and SQIVND (reference sequence). The CDR3 is 14 residues long. The CDR3, as DNA: TGTGCCAGTAGTATGTCCGCGAGAGGCGCTGAAGCTTTCTTT. The encoded protein is CASSMSARGAEAFF.

The chain couples TRBV6-5 to TRBJ2-2, with TRBD1 identical over 8 bases. The V gene's germline CDR1 is MNHEY and CDR2 SVGAGI. After removal of 2 bases from V and 4 bases from J, the junction contained 6 bases not matched to a gene. This CDR3 has 16 amino acids. CDR3 region: CASSYGQGAITGELFF. The CDR3 bases are TGTGCCAGCAGTTACGGTCAGGGGGCAATCACCGGGGAGCTGTTTTTT.

This chain joins TRBV12-5 and TRBJ1-1, with 8 bases that match TRBD1. This CDR3 region has 12 residues. Germline V gene lookup returns CDR1 LGHNT and CDR2 FRNRAP. The J segment lost 10 bases and the V segment lost 4 bases, leaving 5 bases of the junction unmatched. In DNA, the CDR3 is TGTGCTAGTGGTTCCTCCGGGACAGGAGCTTTCTTT. Protein product: CASGSSGTGAFF.

The chain is built from TRBV28 and TRBJ1-5, with 7 positions matching TRBD1. CDR1 MDHEN and CDR2 SYDVKM come from the germline V gene. After removal of 4 bases from V and 2 bases from J, the junction contained 5 bases not matched to a gene. This CDR3 contains 15 residues. The CDR3 DNA reads as TGTGCCAGCAGTTCCCTAACAGGGGGCAATCAGCCCCAGCATTTT. Translation gives CASSSLTGGNQPQHF.

This sequence joins TRBV5-8 and TRBJ1-3; D remains ambiguous. The CDR3 runs 14 residues. The ends were cut back, 0 bases at V and 0 bases at J, with 4 bases in the middle. In germline, CDR1 is SGHTS, CDR2 YDEGEE. The CDR3: CASSLASSGNTIYF. In nucleotides, the CDR3 is TGTGCCAGCAGCTTGGCCAGCTCTGGAAACACCATATATTTT.

This chain links TRBV27 with TRBJ2-7; TRBD1 aligns across 7 bases. Germline CDR1 and CDR2: MNHEY and SMNVEV (reference sequence). The CDR3 consists of 16 residues. After removal of 6 bases from V and 2 bases from J, the junction contained 13 bases not matched to a gene. CDR3 protein: CASRLGTGTVAYEQYF. In nucleotides, the CDR3 is TGTGCCAGCAGACTCGGAACCGGGACAGTTGCCTACGAGCAGTACTTC.

This chain joins TRBV19 and TRBJ1-6; weak D call: TRBD1 (6 bases). Per the germline V gene, CDR1 is LNHDA and CDR2 is SQIVND (reference sequence). This CDR3 is built from 15 residues. Trimming took off 5 bases at V and 3 bases at J, with 11 bases between the two ends. The CDR3 DNA is TGTGCCAGTAGTGCCGGACAGAACTATAATTCACCCCTCCACTTT. Residues: CASSAGQNYNSPLHF.

The V gene is TRBV18, the J gene TRBJ2-2, with 10 bases that match TRBD2. Germline loops: CDR1 KGHSH, CDR2 LQKENI. CDR3 size: 17 residues. Unmatched junction bases numbered 7, after V lost 4 bases and J lost 2 bases. The CDR3 is CASSQREGPSNTGELFF. The CDR3 DNA reads as TGTGCCAGCTCACAGCGGGAGGGCCCGAGCAACACCGGGGAGCTGTTTTTT. Variable domain in full (rest from reference TRBV18 and TRBJ2-2): NAGVMQNPRHLVRRRGQEARLRCSPMKGHSHVYWYRQLPEEGLKFMVYLQKENIIDESGMPKERFSAEFPKEGPSILRIQQVVRGDSAAYFCASSQREGPSNTGELFFGEGSRLTVL.

This clone was detected only once. This chain joins TRBV11-2 and TRBJ2-1, with 10 bases that match TRBD2. J gave up 6 bases and V 5 bases, and 10 bases lay outside the gene matches. The CDR3 length is 16 residues. Per the germline V gene, CDR1 is SGHAT and CDR2 is FQNNGV. The chain's CDR3 is CASSLIGTSVVNEQFF. Written as DNA, the CDR3 is TGTGCCAGCAGCCTGATCGGGACTAGCGTCGTCAATGAGCAGTTCTTC.

CDR3 coding DNA: TGTGCCAGCAGCCCCCCGTTGAGACAGGGGTCTCCCGAGCAGTACTTC. Residues: CASSPPLRQGSPEQYF. J is TRBJ2-7 and V is TRBV25-1; 8 nucleotides match TRBD1. V lost 6 bases to trimming and J lost 6 bases; unmatched junction nucleotides: 16. Germline V CDR1 and CDR2: MGHDK, SYGVNS. The CDR3 covers 16 residues.

This clone was detected a few times. The chain couples TRBV5-1 to TRBJ1-6; D uncertain. Trimming shortened V by 0 bases and J by 7 bases, and 8 bases separated the two germline ends. The CDR3 is made up of 14 amino acids. The germline gives CDR1 SGHRS, CDR2 YFSETQ. Written as DNA, the CDR3 is TGCGCCAGCAGCTTGGCCCGGGAAAATTCACCCCTCCACTTT. This gives the protein CASSLARENSPLHF. Full variable domain (outside the CDR3, taken from reference TRBV5-1 and TRBJ1-6): KAGVTQTPRYLIKTRGQQVTLSCSPISGHRSVSWYQQTPGQGLQFLFEYFSETQRNKGNFPGRFSGRQFSNSRSEMNVSTLELGDSALYLCASSLARENSPLHFGNGTRLTVT.

This rearrangement joins TRBV5-1 to TRBJ1-2, with TRBD1 matching 9 bases. The CDR3 is made up of 15 amino acids. CDR1 is SGHRS, CDR2 YFSETQ, per germline. Trimming cost V 1 base and J 4 bases; bases outside gene matches: 5. The CDR3 protein is CASSLNRGHSYGYTF. CDR3 nucleotides: TGCGCCAGCAGCTTGAACAGGGGGCATAGCTATGGCTACACCTTC.

A single count supports this clone. J is TRBJ2-1 and V is TRBV5-4; D is perhaps TRBD1 (6 bases). Germline CDR1 is SGHNT and CDR2 is YYREEE (reference sequence). This CDR3 spans 13 amino acids. The V gene lost 10 bases and the J gene lost 7 bases, with 18 bases spanning the gap. CDR3 in amino acids: CAGSPQGSNEQFF. CDR3 bases: TGTGCCGGATCCCCCCAGGGGAGTAATGAGCAGTTCTTC.

The chain recombines TRBV19 with TRBJ1-2, with D hard to call. Trimming stripped 3 bases from V and 8 bases from J, with 10 bases between. This CDR3 region has 12 residues. Germline lookup yields CDR1 LNHDA and CDR2 SQIVND (reference sequence). The CDR3 sequence: CASSMLMAGYTF. CDR3 nucleotide sequence: TGTGCCAGTAGTATGCTTATGGCAGGCTACACCTTC.

CDR3 in amino acids: CASRTGETQYF. Written as DNA, the CDR3 is TGTGCCAGCAGGACAGGGGAGACCCAGTACTTC. V is TRBV2 and J is TRBJ2-5; 7 bases map to TRBD1. From germline, CDR1 is SNHLY and CDR2 FYNNEI. The CDR3 extends over 11 amino acids. V shed 6 bases and J 5 bases; nucleotides not matched to a gene: 0. Variable domain in full (rest from reference TRBV2 and TRBJ2-5): EPEVTQTPSHQVTQMGQEVILRCVPISNHLYFYWYRQILGQKVEFLVSFYNNEISEKSEIFDDQFSVERPDGSNFTLKIRSTKLEDSAMYFCASRTGETQYFGPGTRLLVL.